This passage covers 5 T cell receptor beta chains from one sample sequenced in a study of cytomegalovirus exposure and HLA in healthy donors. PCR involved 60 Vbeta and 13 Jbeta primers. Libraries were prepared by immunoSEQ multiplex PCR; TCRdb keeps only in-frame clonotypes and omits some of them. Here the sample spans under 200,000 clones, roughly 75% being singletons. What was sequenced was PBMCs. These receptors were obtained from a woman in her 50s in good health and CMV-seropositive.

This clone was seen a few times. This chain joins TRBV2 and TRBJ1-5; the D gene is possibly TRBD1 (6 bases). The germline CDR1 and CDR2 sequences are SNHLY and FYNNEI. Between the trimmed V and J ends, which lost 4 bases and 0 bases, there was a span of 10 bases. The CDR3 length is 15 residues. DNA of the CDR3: TGTGCCAGCAGTGTAGGACAGCTTAGCAATCAGCCCCAGCATTTT. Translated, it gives CASSVGQLSNQPQHF.

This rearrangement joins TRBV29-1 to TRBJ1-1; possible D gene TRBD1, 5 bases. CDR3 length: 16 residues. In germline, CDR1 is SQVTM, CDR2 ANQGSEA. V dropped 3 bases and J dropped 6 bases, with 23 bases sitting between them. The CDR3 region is CSVEPRGKGYGPEAFF. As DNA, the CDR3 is TGCAGCGTTGAGCCGAGAGGAAAGGGGTATGGCCCTGAAGCTTTCTTT.

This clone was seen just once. This CDR3 reads CASSLHGGPNTEAFF. CDR3 nucleotide sequence: TGTGCCAGCAGCTTACATGGGGGCCCGAACACTGAAGCTTTCTTT. This chain uses TRBV11-3 with TRBJ1-1, with D possibly being TRBD1 (6 bases). Trimming stripped 2 bases from V and 1 base from J, with 11 bases between. The CDR3 spans 15 residues. Germline V gene lookup returns CDR1 SGHNT and CDR2 YENEEA. Filled out from reference TRBV11-3 and TRBJ1-1, the complete variable domain reads EAGVVQSPRYKIIEKKQPVAFWCNPISGHNTLYWYLQNLGQGPELLIRYENEEAVDDSQLPKDRFSAERLKGVDSTLKIQPAELGDSAVYLCASSLHGGPNTEAFFGQGTRLTVV.

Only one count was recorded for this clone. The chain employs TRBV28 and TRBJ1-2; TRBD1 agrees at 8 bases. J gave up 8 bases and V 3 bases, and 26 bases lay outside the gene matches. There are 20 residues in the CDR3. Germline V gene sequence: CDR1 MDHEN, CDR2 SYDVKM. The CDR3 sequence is CASSLDWRRSGQAKTRGYTF. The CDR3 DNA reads TGTGCCAGCAGTTTGGATTGGCGGAGATCGGGACAGGCTAAAACTAGGGGCTACACCTTC.

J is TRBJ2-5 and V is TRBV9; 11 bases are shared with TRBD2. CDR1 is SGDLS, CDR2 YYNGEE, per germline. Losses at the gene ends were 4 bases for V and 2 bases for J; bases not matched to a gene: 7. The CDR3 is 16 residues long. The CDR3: CASSPRRLAGQETQYF. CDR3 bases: TGTGCCAGCAGCCCGAGAAGACTAGCGGGACAAGAGACCCAGTACTTC.